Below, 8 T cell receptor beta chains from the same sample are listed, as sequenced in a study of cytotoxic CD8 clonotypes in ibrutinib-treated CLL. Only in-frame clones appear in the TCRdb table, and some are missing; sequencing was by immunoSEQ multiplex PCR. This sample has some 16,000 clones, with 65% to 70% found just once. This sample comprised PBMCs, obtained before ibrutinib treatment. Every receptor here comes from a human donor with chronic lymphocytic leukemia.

The CDR3 protein is CASSPGLNQPQHF. The CDR3 DNA follows: TGCGCCAGCAGCCCGGGCCTCAATCAGCCCCAGCATTTT. The chain links TRBV5-1 to TRBJ1-5, with no clear D. The ends were cut back, 4 bases at V and 3 bases at J, with 8 bases in the middle. Per the germline V gene, CDR1 is SGHRS and CDR2 is YFSETQ. The CDR3 covers 13 residues.

The CDR3 reads CASSPGQTLTDTQYF. CDR3 bases: TGTGCCAGCAGCCCGGGACAGACCTTGACAGATACGCAGTATTTT. The chain carries TRBV7-9 and TRBJ2-3; 7 bases line up with TRBD1. The junction had 8 bases not matched to a gene; V was cut back by 5 bases and J by 3 bases. Germline V gives CDR1 SEHNR, CDR2 FQNEAQ (reference sequence). The CDR3 is made up of 15 amino acids.

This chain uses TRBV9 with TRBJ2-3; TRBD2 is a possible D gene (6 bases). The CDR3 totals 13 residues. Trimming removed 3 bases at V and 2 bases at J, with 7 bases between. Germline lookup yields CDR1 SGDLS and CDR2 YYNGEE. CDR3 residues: CASSGGVTDTQYF. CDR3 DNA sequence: TGTGCCAGCAGCGGGGGGGTCACAGATACGCAGTATTTT.

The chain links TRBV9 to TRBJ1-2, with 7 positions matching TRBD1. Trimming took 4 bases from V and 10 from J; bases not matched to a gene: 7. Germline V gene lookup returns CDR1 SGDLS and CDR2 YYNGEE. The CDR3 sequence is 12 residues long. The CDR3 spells CASSPWTGDYTF. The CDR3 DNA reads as TGTGCCAGCAGCCCCTGGACAGGAGACTACACCTTC.

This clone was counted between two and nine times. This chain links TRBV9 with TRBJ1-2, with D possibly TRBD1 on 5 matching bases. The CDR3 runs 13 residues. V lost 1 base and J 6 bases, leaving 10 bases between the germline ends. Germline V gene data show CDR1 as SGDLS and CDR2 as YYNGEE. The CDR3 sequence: CASSVPGRDGYTF. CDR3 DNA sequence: TGTGCCAGCAGCGTACCAGGGAGAGATGGCTACACCTTC.

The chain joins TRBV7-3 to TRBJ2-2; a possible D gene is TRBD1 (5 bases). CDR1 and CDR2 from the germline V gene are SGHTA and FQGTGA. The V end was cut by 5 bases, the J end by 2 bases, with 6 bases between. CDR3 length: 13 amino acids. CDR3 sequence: CASSTGNTGELFF. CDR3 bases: TGTGCCAGCAGCACAGGAAACACCGGGGAGCTGTTTTTT.

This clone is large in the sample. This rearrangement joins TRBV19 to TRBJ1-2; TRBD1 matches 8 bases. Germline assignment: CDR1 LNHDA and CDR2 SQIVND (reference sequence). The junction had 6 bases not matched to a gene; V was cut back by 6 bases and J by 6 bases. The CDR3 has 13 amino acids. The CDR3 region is CASRLGQEDGYTF. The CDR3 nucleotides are TGTGCCAGTAGGCTGGGACAGGAAGATGGCTACACCTTC.

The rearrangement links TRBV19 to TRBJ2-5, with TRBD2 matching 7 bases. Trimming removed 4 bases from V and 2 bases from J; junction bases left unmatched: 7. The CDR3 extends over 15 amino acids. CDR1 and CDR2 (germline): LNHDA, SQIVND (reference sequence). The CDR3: CASSRTGTIQETQYF. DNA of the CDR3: TGTGCCAGTAGTAGAACCGGGACTATACAAGAGACCCAGTACTTC.